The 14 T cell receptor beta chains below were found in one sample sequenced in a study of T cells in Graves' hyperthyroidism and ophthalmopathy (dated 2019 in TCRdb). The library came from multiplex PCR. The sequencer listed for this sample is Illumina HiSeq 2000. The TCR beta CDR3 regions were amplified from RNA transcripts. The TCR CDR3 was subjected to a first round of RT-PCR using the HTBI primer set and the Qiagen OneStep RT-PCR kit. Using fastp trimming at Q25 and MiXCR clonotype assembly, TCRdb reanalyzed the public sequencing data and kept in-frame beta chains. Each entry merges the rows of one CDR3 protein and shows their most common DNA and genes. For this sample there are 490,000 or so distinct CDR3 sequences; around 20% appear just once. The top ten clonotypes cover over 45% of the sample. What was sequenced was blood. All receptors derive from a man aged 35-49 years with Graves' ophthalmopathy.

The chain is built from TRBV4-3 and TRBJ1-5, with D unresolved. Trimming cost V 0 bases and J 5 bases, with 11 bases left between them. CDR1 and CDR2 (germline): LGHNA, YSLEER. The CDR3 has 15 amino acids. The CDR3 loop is CASSQDSGRDQPQHF. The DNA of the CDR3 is TGCGCCAGCAGCCAAGATTCCGGGAGGGATCAGCCCCAGCATTTT.

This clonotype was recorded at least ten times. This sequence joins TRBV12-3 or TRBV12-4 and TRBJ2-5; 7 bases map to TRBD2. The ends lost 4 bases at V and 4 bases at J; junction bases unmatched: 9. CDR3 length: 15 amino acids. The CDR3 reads CASSSTTSVGETQYF. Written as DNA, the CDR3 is TGTGCCAGCAGTTCTACCACTAGCGTAGGAGAGACCCAGTACTTC.

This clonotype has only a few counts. The CDR3 sequence is CSAPGTRGADTQYF. Written as DNA, the CDR3 is TGCAGTGCCCCCGGGACAAGAGGGGCAGATACGCAGTATTTT. The V call is TRBV20-1, the J call TRBJ2-3, with D possibly matching TRBD1 (6 bases). This CDR3 region has 14 residues. CDR1 is DFQATT and CDR2 is SNEGSKA in the germline V gene (reference sequence). V dropped 6 bases and J dropped 4 bases, with 17 bases sitting between them.

The CDR3 DNA sequence: TGTGCCAGCAGTCAAATCTCCCAGCAGTTCTTC. Protein sequence: CASSQISQQFF. V and J are TRBV6-2 or TRBV6-3 and TRBJ2-1; D gene uncertain. The germline CDR1 and CDR2 sequences are MNHEY and SVGEGT. The CDR3 runs to 11 residues. The germline V and J ends were trimmed by 5 bases and 11 bases, with 10 bases remaining between them.

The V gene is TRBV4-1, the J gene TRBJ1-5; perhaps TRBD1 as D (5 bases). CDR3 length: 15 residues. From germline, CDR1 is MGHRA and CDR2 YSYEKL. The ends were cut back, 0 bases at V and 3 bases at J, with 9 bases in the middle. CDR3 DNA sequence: TGCGCCAGCAGCCAAGATGGGGGAGTCAATCAGCCCCAGCATTTT. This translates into CASSQDGGVNQPQHF.

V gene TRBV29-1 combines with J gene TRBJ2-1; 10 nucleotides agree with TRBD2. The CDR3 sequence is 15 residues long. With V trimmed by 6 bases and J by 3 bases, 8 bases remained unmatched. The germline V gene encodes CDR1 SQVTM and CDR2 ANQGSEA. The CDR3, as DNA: TGCAGCGTAGCCTTTAGCGGGAGGTACTACAATGAGCAGTTCTTC. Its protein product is CSVAFSGRYYNEQFF.

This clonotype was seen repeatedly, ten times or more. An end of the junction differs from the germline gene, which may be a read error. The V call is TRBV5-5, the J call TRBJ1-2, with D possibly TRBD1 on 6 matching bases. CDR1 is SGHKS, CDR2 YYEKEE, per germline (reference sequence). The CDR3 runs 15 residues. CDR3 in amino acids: CASSLGRGLNYGYTF. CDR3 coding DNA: TGTGCCAGCAGTTTGGGCAGGGGACTTAACTATGGCTACACCTTC. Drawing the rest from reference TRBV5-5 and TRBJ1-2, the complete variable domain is DAGVTQSPTHLIKTRGQQVTLRCSPISGHKSVSWYQQVLGQGPQFIFQYYEKEERGRGNFPDRFSARQFPNYSSELNVNALLLGDSALYLCASSLGRGLNYGYTFGSGTRLTVV.

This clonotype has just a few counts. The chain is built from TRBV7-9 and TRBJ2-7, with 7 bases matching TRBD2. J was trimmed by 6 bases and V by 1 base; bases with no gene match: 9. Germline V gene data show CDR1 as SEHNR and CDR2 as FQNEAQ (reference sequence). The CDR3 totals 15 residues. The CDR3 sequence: CASSLVSFLAVEQYF. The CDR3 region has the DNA TGTGCCAGCAGCTTAGTAAGTTTCCTAGCGGTCGAGCAGTACTTC.

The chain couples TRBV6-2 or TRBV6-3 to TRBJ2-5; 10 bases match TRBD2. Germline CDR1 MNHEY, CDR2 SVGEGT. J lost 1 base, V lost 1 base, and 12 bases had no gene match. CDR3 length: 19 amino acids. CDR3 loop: CASSYWTSGLQVFQETQYF. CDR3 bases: TGTGCCAGCAGTTACTGGACTAGCGGCCTCCAAGTTTTCCAAGAGACCCAGTACTTC.

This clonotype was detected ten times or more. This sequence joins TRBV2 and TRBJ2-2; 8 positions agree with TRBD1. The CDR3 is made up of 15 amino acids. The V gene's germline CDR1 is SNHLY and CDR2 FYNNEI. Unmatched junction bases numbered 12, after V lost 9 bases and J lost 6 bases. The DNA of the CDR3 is TGTGCCAGACGGGACAGGTCGCGTCCCGCCGGGGAGCTGTTTTTT. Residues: CARRDRSRPAGELFF.

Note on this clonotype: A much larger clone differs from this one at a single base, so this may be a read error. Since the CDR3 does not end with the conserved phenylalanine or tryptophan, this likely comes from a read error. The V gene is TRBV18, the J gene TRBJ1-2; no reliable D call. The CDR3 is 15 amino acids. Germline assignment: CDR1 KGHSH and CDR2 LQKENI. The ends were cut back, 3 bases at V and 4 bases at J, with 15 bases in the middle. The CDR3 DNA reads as TGTGCCAGCTCACCTGAAGGTTTTACTACCTATGGCTACACCCTC. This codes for CASSPEGFTTYGYTL.

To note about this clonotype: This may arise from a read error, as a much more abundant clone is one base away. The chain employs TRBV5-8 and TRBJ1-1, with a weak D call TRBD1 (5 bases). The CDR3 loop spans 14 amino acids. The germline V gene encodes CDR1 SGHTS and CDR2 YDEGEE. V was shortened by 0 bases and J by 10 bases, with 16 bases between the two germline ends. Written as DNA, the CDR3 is TGTGCCAGCAGCTTGGTAGAGGGGTCGGCTGGAGCTTTCTTT. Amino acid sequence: CASSLVEGSAGAFF.

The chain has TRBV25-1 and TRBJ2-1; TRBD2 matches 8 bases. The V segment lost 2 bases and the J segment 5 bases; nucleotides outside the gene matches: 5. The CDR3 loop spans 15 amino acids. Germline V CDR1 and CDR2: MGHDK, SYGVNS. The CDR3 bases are TGTGCCAGCAGTGAAGGGGCGGGAGGAGACAATGAGCAGTTCTTC. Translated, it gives CASSEGAGGDNEQFF.

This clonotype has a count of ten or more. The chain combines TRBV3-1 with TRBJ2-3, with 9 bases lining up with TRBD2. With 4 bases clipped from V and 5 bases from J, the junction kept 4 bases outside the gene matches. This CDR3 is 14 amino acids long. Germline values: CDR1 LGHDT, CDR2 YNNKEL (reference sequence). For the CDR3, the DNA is TGTGCCAGCAGCCGACTAGCGGAAGTAGATACGCAGTATTTT. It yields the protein CASSRLAEVDTQYF.